This T cell receptor (beta chain) was identified during a study of beta chain features in type 1 diabetes. Study-level findings and limits: It was possible that PCR favored shorter templates, equally so in patients and controls. Type 1 diabetes patients had TCRB CDR3s that were shorter (moderately but significantly so) in all four CD4+ subsets.

Trimming at V came to 3 bases and at J to 5 bases, leaving 6 bases not matched to a gene. The germline V gene encodes CDR1 KGHSH and CDR2 LQKENI. The CDR3 loop spans 14 amino acids. This clone showed up just a few times. Its antigen is currently unknown. The investigators reverse transcribed all of the isolated RNA, so they sequenced expressed TCRB transcripts. Sequencing was performed with immunoSEQ multiplex PCR; in TCRdb, only in-frame clones are kept and a portion is missing. The table records about 340,000 clones, roughly 14% of them present only once. The chain links TRBV18 to TRBJ2-7; 8 nucleotides align to TRBD1. The sequence was collected from a woman aged 18-29 years with type 1 diabetes. The material sequenced was naive CD4+ T cells from blood. CDR3 protein: CASSPRTGTDEQYF. CDR3 DNA sequence: TGTGCCAGCTCACCCCGGACAGGGACAGACGAGCAGTACTTC.